The 28 T cell receptor beta chains below were found in one sample sequenced in a study of vaccination and CD4 T cells after COVID-19. Indicated treatment: roughly 10-day PBMC culture with coronavirus spike peptide pools or control peptides (ViraFEST assay). Once obtained from cultured CD4+ T cells, the DNA was sequenced using the Oncomine TCR Beta short-read assay. Each CDR3 protein gets one entry after TCRdb re-called the PCR reads with MiXCR. The data contain 12,000 or so distinct CDR3 sequences, around 50% of them singletons. No antigen has been identified for these receptors. The specimen sequenced was CD4+ T cells from blood, cultured in vitro. The receptor source for this set is a human donor who had recovered from COVID-19.

CDR3: CASSSPSDEKLFF. CDR3 bases: TGTGCCAGCAGCTCCCCCTCTGATGAAAAACTGTTTTTT. The V and J genes are TRBV7-9 and TRBJ1-4, with D unresolved. Trimming took off 4 bases at V and 6 bases at J, with 9 bases between the two ends. This CDR3 contains 13 residues. Per germline, CDR1 SEHNR and CDR2 FQNEAQ (reference sequence).

This rearrangement joins TRBV20-1 to TRBJ2-3; 12 bases match TRBD2. From germline, CDR1 is DFQATT and CDR2 SNEGSKA (reference sequence). The ends lost 6 bases at V and 6 bases at J; junction bases unmatched: 7. This CDR3 region has 14 residues. CDR3 coding DNA: TGCAGTGCCAGGACTAGCGGGATTGGGGATACGCAGTATTTT. Amino acid sequence: CSARTSGIGDTQYF.

The CDR3 protein is CSARRGLGDSEAGELFF. In DNA, the CDR3 is TGCAGTGCTAGACGAGGTCTCGGGGACAGTGAGGCCGGGGAGCTGTTTTTT. The V gene is TRBV20-1, the J gene TRBJ2-2; 7 nucleotides agree with TRBD1. This CDR3 has 17 residues. Germline V gene data show CDR1 as DFQATT and CDR2 as SNEGSKA (reference sequence). Trimming removed 2 bases from V and 6 bases from J; junction bases left unmatched: 15.

V gene TRBV5-6 combines with J gene TRBJ2-7, with D possibly being TRBD1 (6 bases). This CDR3 region has 15 residues. Germline-derived CDR1 and CDR2 are SGHDT and YYEEEE. Trimming left V 4 bases short and J 0 bases short, with 14 bases between. The CDR3 coding sequence is TGTGCCAGCAGCCCACAGGGACAAAGCTCCTACGAGCAGTACTTC. This codes for CASSPQGQSSYEQYF.

The chain employs TRBV7-6 and TRBJ2-3; D gene unclear. Trimming took off 2 bases at V and 0 bases at J, with 9 bases between the two ends. The length of the CDR3 is 15 residues. Germline V gives CDR1 SGHVS, CDR2 FNYEAQ. CDR3 sequence (DNA): TGTGCCAGCAGCTTATTTCGTCAGAGCACAGATACGCAGTATTTT. Protein product: CASSLFRQSTDTQYF.

This clonotype was picked up a small number of times. The genes are TRBV20-1 and TRBJ2-5; 12 positions agree with TRBD2. The CDR3 length is 13 residues. Germline lookup yields CDR1 DFQATT and CDR2 SNEGSKA (reference sequence). J gave up 5 bases and V 4 bases, and 2 bases lay outside the gene matches. The CDR3 DNA sequence: TGCAGTGCTACACTAGCGGGGGGCGAGACCCAGTACTTC. Its protein is CSATLAGGETQYF.

This clonotype was recorded a few times. The genes are TRBV12-3 or TRBV12-4 and TRBJ1-1, with TRBD1 identical over 8 bases. With V trimmed by 6 bases and J by 4 bases, 7 bases remained unmatched. The CDR3 spans 14 residues. Here the CDR3 reads CASRRGQGTTEAFF. The CDR3, as DNA: TGTGCCAGCAGGAGAGGACAGGGAACCACTGAAGCTTTCTTT.

The chain combines TRBV4-1 with TRBJ2-3; maybe TRBD1 (6 bases). The CDR3 is 12 residues long. Germline lookup yields CDR1 MGHRA and CDR2 YSYEKL. Trimming stripped 6 bases from V and 8 bases from J, with 12 bases between. In nucleotides, the CDR3 is TGCGCCAGCAGTTCTACAGGGCTTACGCAGTATTTT. This encodes CASSSTGLTQYF.

The rearrangement joins TRBV6-4 to TRBJ2-1; 9 bases are a match to TRBD1. This CDR3 is 13 amino acids long. Germline lookup yields CDR1 MRHNA and CDR2 SNTAGT. With 5 bases clipped from V and 6 bases from J, the junction kept 2 bases outside the gene matches. The DNA for the CDR3 is TGTGCCAGCAGTAAGACAGGGGGCAATGAGCAGTTCTTC. Translated: CASSKTGGNEQFF.

This clonotype showed up just a few times. The chain's CDR3 is CASSAQGGTNSPLHF. DNA of the CDR3: TGTGCCAGCAGCGCTCAGGGGGGTACGAATTCACCCCTCCACTTT. The chain recombines TRBV2 with TRBJ1-6, with TRBD1 identical over 7 bases. CDR3 length: 15 amino acids. V was pared by 6 bases and J by 7 bases, with 9 bases of the junction left unmatched. The V gene's germline CDR1 is SNHLY and CDR2 FYNNEI. The full variable domain, completed using reference TRBV2 and TRBJ1-6, is EPEVTQTPSHQVTQMGQEVILRCVPISNHLYFYWYRQILGQKVEFLVSFYNNEISEKSEIFDDQFSVERPDGSNFTLKIRSTKLEDSAMYFCASSAQGGTNSPLHFGNGTRLTVT.

The rearrangement links TRBV7-2 to TRBJ1-1; D possibly corresponds to TRBD1 (5 bases). The CDR3 runs to 13 residues. V lost 4 bases to trimming and J lost 11 bases, with 17 bases between them. Germline CDR1 is SGHTA and CDR2 is FQGNSA. CDR3 sequence (DNA): TGTGCCAGCAGCTCAGCCTCGGGGGTCGAGGCTTTCTTT. Encoded protein: CASSSASGVEAFF.

The chain carries TRBV6-1 and TRBJ2-5; 8 bases line up with TRBD1. The V gene end was trimmed by 8 bases and the J gene end by 0 bases; junction bases not matched to a gene: 8. The CDR3 runs 15 residues. CDR1 MNHNS and CDR2 SASEGT come from the germline V gene. The CDR3 region is CASGGQGLYQETQYF. The DNA for the CDR3 is TGTGCCAGCGGAGGACAGGGCCTTTACCAAGAGACCCAGTACTTC.

The genes are TRBV27 and TRBJ2-3; D unresolved. The germline gives CDR1 MNHEY, CDR2 SMNVEV (reference sequence). The CDR3 loop spans 13 amino acids. Trimming took 5 bases from V and 0 from J, leaving 6 bases between them. CDR3 amino acids: CASSPISTDTQYF. In DNA form, the CDR3 reads TGTGCCAGCAGTCCCATTAGCACAGATACGCAGTATTTT.

The chain employs TRBV19 and TRBJ1-5; D call uncertain. From germline, CDR1 is LNHDA and CDR2 SQIVND (reference sequence). The CDR3 covers 14 residues. Trimming removed 2 bases at V and 7 bases at J, with 12 bases between. The CDR3 loop reads CASSIRGGSQPQHF. As DNA, the CDR3 is TGTGCCAGTAGTATACGGGGAGGAAGCCAGCCCCAGCATTTT.

The sample holds a few counts of this clonotype. The genes are TRBV28 and TRBJ2-2; no reliable D call. V lost 4 bases and J 1 base, leaving 13 bases between the germline ends. Germline CDR1 MDHEN, CDR2 SYDVKM. CDR3 length equals 16 residues. Here the CDR3 DNA reads TGTGCCAGCAGTTCCCGGGCCGTACTGAACACCGGGGAGCTGTTTTTT. Protein sequence: CASSSRAVLNTGELFF.

The genes are TRBV27 and TRBJ2-7, with 9 bases matching TRBD1. Germline V gives CDR1 MNHEY, CDR2 SMNVEV (reference sequence). This CDR3 is 15 amino acids long. V gave up 6 bases and J gave up 1 base; unmatched junction bases: 7. CDR3 in amino acids: CASSRNGQGSYEQYF. The DNA for the CDR3 is TGTGCCAGCAGCCGAAACGGACAGGGGTCCTACGAGCAGTACTTC.

The chain has TRBV11-3 and TRBJ2-7, with TRBD1 as a possible D gene (5 bases). Germline-derived CDR1 and CDR2 are SGHNT and YENEEA. Trimming took 1 base from V and 3 from J, leaving 7 bases between them. The CDR3 spans 13 residues. The CDR3 here is CASSLGGDYEQYF. CDR3 DNA sequence: TGTGCCAGCAGCTTAGGGGGCGACTACGAGCAGTACTTC.

This clonotype was recorded a few times. The genes are TRBV6-1 and TRBJ1-6; D gene unclear. The CDR3 loop spans 14 amino acids. V was clipped by 5 bases and J by 9 bases, with 14 bases between them. Per the germline V gene, CDR1 is MNHNS and CDR2 is SASEGT. The CDR3 reads CASSMQQHGSPLHF. The DNA of the CDR3 is TGTGCCAGCAGTATGCAGCAGCACGGTTCACCCCTCCACTTT.

The rearrangement joins TRBV6-2 or TRBV6-3 to TRBJ2-3; D might be TRBD2 (5 bases). Trimming cost V 8 bases and J 5 bases, with 17 bases left between them. The V gene's germline CDR1 is MNHEY and CDR2 SVGEGT. The CDR3 loop spans 14 amino acids. In DNA, the CDR3 is TGTGCCAGCGTAGGCACACTAGAAGGAGATACGCAGTATTTT. Amino acids: CASVGTLEGDTQYF.

Regarding this clonotype: One junction end disagrees with the germline gene, perhaps due to a read error. The gene calls are TRBV27 and TRBJ1-6, with TRBD1 matching 8 bases. The germline V gene encodes CDR1 MNHEY and CDR2 SMNVEV (reference sequence). The CDR3 is 14 amino acids. The CDR3 region has the DNA TGTGCCAGCAGCCTTGACAGGGGCCGTATACCCCCCCACTTT. It codes for CASSLDRGRIPPHF.

This clonotype was seen more than once but under ten times. The gene calls are TRBV5-8 and TRBJ1-2, with D uncertain. Germline V gene data show CDR1 as SGHTS and CDR2 as YDEGEE. Deletions cut 1 base from V and 2 bases from J, with 12 bases between. The CDR3 covers 15 residues. The CDR3 coding sequence is TGTGCCAGCAGCTTGTGGGGAAATAAAAACTATGGCTACACCTTC. This translates into CASSLWGNKNYGYTF.

There are a few counts of this clonotype. The V gene is TRBV24-1, the J gene TRBJ2-2, with no clear D. Trimming pared 3 bases from V and 3 bases from J, leaving 7 bases between. Germline V lookup: CDR1 KGHDR, CDR2 SFDVKD. The CDR3 sequence is 14 residues long. The CDR3 DNA sequence: TGTGCCACCAGTGATGGCCTATACACCGGGGAGCTGTTTTTT. It is translated as CATSDGLYTGELFF.

This chain connects TRBV12-3 or TRBV12-4 to TRBJ2-3, with a weak D call TRBD2 (5 bases). The CDR3 is 15 amino acids. The germline V and J ends were trimmed by 2 bases and 4 bases, with 13 bases remaining between them. The CDR3, as DNA: TGTGCCAGCAGTTTAAGTGGGAGAAGGGCAGATACGCAGTATTTT. This gives the protein CASSLSGRRADTQYF.

V usage is TRBV6-1 and J usage is TRBJ2-1; D not certain. CDR1 is MNHNS, CDR2 SASEGT, per germline. This CDR3 region has 12 residues. The V end was cut by 8 bases, the J end by 6 bases, with 11 bases between. The CDR3 spells CASRFFSNEQFF. The CDR3 nucleotides read TGTGCCAGCCGCTTTTTTTCCAATGAGCAGTTCTTC.

This clonotype was found a few times. The rearrangement uses TRBV20-1 and TRBJ2-7, with 12 nucleotides matching TRBD2. The germline CDR1 and CDR2 sequences are DFQATT and SNEGSKA (reference sequence). J was trimmed by 5 bases and V by 0 bases; bases with no gene match: 11. The CDR3 extends over 17 amino acids. CDR3 nucleotide sequence: TGCAGTGCTAGAGATTTCCTAGCGGGAGGGCCGTCCGACGAGCAGTACTTC. It encodes CSARDFLAGGPSDEQYF.

The chain combines TRBV5-1 with TRBJ1-3; 8 nucleotides align to TRBD1. This CDR3 comprises 16 residues. The junction had 6 bases not matched to a gene; V was cut back by 4 bases and J by 0 bases. Germline V gene lookup returns CDR1 SGHRS and CDR2 YFSETQ. The DNA for the CDR3 is TGCGCCAGCAGCGTATCAGGGGGCGCCTCTGGAAACACCATATATTTT. Residues: CASSVSGGASGNTIYF.

V is TRBV28 and J is TRBJ1-2; D not resolved. Germline CDR1 MDHEN, CDR2 SYDVKM. This CDR3 contains 13 residues. Trimming removed 5 bases from V and 5 bases from J, with 12 bases in between. The CDR3 reads CASSPRGRYGYTF. The CDR3 nucleotides are TGTGCCAGCAGTCCCCGGGGTCGGTATGGCTACACCTTC.

This clonotype was recorded a few times. The chain links TRBV11-2 to TRBJ2-7; tentative D call: TRBD2 (6 bases). V was cut by 6 bases and J by 7 bases, with 10 bases left in between. The germline gives CDR1 SGHAT, CDR2 FQNNGV. The CDR3 extends over 11 amino acids. The CDR3 protein is CASRRGGEQYF. The CDR3 bases are TGTGCCAGCAGGAGAGGAGGGGAGCAGTACTTC.